This T cell receptor (beta chain) was captured by sequencing in a study of T cells in Graves' hyperthyroidism and ophthalmopathy. The investigators amplified TCR beta CDR3 regions from RNA transcripts. Initially, a first-round RT-PCR of the TCR CDR3 employed the HTBI primer set. A single record per CDR3 protein comes from TCRdb applying MiXCR to the multiplex PCR reads. The table records roughly 240,000 distinct CDR3 sequences, roughly 15% of them present only once. The CDR3 totals 11 residues. V was cut by 6 bases and J by 10 bases, with 10 bases left in between. The V gene's germline CDR1 is SNHLY and CDR2 FYNNEI. This clonotype was recorded at least ten times. Diagnostic assessment was based on clinical symptoms, serum thyroxine and TRAb, thyroid ultrasound and orbital computed tomography.

The genes are TRBV2 and TRBJ2-4; D unresolved. The specimen was blood. The clonotype comes from a woman between 18 and 30 years old with Graves' ophthalmopathy. As DNA, the CDR3 is TGTGCCAGCAGGGAGATACAGATTCAGTACTTC. It encodes CASREIQIQYF.